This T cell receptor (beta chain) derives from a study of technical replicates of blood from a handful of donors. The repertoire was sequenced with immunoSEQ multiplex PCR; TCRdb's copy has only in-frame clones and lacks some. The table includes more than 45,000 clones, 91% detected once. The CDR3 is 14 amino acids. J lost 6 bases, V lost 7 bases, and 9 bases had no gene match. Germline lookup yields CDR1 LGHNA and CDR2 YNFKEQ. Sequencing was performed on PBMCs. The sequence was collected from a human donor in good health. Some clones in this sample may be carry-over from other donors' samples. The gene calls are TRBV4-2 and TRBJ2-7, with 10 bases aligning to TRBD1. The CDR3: CASMPGQGSSEQYF. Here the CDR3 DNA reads TGTGCCAGCATGCCGGGACAGGGGTCTTCCGAGCAGTACTTC.